This paragraph covers one T cell receptor (beta chain) sequence. The data stem from a study of blood T cell repertoires in COVID-19. The overall study: Spain, Italy and the United States supplied samples that represented acute and convalescent COVID-19. T cells, B-cell-depleted T cells, or PBMCs provided the cDNA or gDNA that served as material.

Germline V gives CDR1 SGHTA, CDR2 FQGTGA. J lost 1 base, V lost 5 bases, and 4 bases had no gene match. The CDR3 length is 15 residues. Original data processing: Amplifying reference gene primers gave estimates of nucleated cell counts. This table comes from immunoSEQ multiplex PCR, and its TCRdb copy is limited to in-frame clones, with some not included. The DNA was the basis for D and trimming; V, J and clone size are from that table. The table shows some 110,000 clones, with almost 85% occurring only once. The material sequenced was peripheral blood. This sequence joins TRBV7-3 and TRBJ2-2; TRBD1 agrees at 7 bases. The TCR originated in a man in his 70s with active or convalescent COVID-19. CDR3 protein: CASSPGTVNTGELFF. The CDR3, as DNA: TGTGCCAGCAGCCCCGGGACAGTGAACACCGGGGAGCTGTTTTTT.